Below, one T cell receptor (beta chain) is given with its context. This sample stems from a study of blood T cell repertoires in COVID-19. Germline V lookup: CDR1 LNHDA, CDR2 SQIVND (reference sequence). The V gene end was trimmed by 3 bases and the J gene end by 5 bases; junction bases not matched to a gene: 5. CDR3 length: 15 amino acids. Using immunoSEQ multiplex PCR, the repertoire was profiled, and TCRdb retains in-frame clones only, with some absent. The repertoire holds about 430,000 clones, with more than 80% as singletons. The sequencing sample was made of PBMCs or T cells enriched from blood (not recorded which). The rearrangement uses TRBV19 and TRBJ1-4; 8 bases fit TRBD1. The TCR sequence derives from a man aged 25 to 45 who had recovered from COVID-19. The CDR3 sequence is CASSMDRVTNEKLFF. The DNA for the CDR3 is TGTGCCAGTAGTATGGACAGGGTGACGAATGAAAAACTGTTTTTT.